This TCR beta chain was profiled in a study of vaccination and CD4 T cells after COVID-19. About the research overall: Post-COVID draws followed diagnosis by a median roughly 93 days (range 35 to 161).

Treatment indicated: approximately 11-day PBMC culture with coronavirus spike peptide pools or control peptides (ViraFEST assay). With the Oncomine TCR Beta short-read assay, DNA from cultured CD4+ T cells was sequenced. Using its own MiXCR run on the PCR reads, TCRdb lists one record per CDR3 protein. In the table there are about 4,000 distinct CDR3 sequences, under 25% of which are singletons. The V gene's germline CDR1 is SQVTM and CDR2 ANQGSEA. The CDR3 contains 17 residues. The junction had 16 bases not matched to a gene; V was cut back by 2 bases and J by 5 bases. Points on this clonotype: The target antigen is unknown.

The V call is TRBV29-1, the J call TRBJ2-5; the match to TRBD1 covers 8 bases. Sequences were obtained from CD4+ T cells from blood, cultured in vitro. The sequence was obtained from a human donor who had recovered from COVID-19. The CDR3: CSVEWTGPLSAGETQYF. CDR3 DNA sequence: TGCAGCGTTGAATGGACAGGGCCACTCTCCGCAGGGGAGACCCAGTACTTC.